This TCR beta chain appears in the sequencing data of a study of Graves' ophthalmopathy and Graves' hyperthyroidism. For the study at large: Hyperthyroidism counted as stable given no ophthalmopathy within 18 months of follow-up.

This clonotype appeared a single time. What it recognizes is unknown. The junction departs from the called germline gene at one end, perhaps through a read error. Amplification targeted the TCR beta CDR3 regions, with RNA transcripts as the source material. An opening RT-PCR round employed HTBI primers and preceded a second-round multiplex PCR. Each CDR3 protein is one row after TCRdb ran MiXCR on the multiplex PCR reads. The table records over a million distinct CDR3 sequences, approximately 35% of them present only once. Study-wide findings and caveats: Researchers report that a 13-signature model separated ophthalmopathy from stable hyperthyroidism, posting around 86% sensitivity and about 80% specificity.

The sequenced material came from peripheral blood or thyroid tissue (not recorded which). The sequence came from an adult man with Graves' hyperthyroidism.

The CDR3: CASSLWTSRGDTGELFF. The CDR3 nucleotides read TGTGCCAGCAGTTTATGGACCTCGCGGGGTGACACCGGGGAGCTGTTTTTT. V and J are TRBV29-1 and TRBJ2-2; maybe TRBD2 (6 bases). The CDR3 totals 17 residues. The germline V gene encodes CDR1 SQVTM and CDR2 ANQGSEA.